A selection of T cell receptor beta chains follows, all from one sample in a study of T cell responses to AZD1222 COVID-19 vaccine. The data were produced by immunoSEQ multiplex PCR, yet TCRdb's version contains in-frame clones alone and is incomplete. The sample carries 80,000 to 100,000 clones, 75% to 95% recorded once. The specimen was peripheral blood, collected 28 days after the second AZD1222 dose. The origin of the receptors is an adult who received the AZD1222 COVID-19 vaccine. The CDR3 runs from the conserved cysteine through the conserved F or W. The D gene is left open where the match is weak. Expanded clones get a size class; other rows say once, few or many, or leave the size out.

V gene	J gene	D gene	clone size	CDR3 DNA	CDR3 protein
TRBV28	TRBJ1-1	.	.	TGTGCCAGCAGTTTGATGCGGCCCTCTCCTGAAGCTTTCTTT	CASSLMRPSPEAFF
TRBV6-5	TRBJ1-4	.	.	TGTGCCAGCAGTAAGAGAGGGGCAATTAATGAAAAACTGTTTTTT	CASSKRGAINEKLFF
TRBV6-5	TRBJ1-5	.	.	TGTGCCAGCAGGATCAGTGCAGGCCGCAATCAGCCCCAGCATTTT	CASRISAGRNQPQHF
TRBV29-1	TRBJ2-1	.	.	TGCAGCGTTGAAGGGAAATTGGGGGGAAGCTCCTACAATGAGCAGTTCTTC	CSVEGKLGGSSYNEQFF
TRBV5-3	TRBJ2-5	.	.	TGTGCCAGAAGCTTTCGGCATTGGGAGACCCAGTACTTC	CARSFRHWETQYF
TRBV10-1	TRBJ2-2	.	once	TGCGCCAGCAGTGATAACACCGGGGAGCTGTTTTTT	CASSDNTGELFF
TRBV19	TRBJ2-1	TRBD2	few	TGTGCCGCGACCGCGGGGGGGACTAATGAGCAGTTCTTC	CAATAGGTNEQFF
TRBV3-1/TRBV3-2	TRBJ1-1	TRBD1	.	TGTGCCAGCAGCCAGGAGGGCCTCGGGACAGCGAACACTGAAGCTTTCTTT	CASSQEGLGTANTEAFF
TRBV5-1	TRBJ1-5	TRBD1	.	TGCGCCAGCAGCCCGGGACAGTATAGCAATCAGCCCCAGCATTTT	CASSPGQYSNQPQHF
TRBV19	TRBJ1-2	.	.	TGTGCCAGTAGTATCGGAGGGTTCTATGGCTACACCTTC	CASSIGGFYGYTF
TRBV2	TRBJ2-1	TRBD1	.	TGTGCCAGCTCCCGGGACAGTTGGAATGAGCAGTTCTTC	CASSRDSWNEQFF
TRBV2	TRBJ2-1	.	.	TGTGCCAGCATGGGGGCTAGCGGCAACAATGAGCAGTTCTTC	CASMGASGNNEQFF
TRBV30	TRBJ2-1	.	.	TGTGCCTGGAGTGTGGTAGGGGCAGGGTTATACAATGAGCAGTTCTTC	CAWSVVGAGLYNEQFF
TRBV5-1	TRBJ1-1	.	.	TGCGCCAGCAGCCCGGGCGGGTGGCAGGGGCTAGTGAATGAAGCTTTCTTT	CASSPGGWQGLVNEAFF
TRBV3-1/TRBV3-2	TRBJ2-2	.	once	TGTGCCAGCAGTCCAAGGACCGGGGAGCTGTTTTTT	CASSPRTGELFF
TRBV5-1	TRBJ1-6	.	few	TGCGCCAGCAGCAGTCAGGGGAGCTCCTATAATTCACCCCTCCACTTT	CASSSQGSSYNSPLHF
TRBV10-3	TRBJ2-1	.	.	TGTGCCATCAGTGGCGCGGAGAGCTCCTACAATGAGCAGTTCTTC	CAISGAESSYNEQFF
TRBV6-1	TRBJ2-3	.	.	TGTGCCAGCAGTGAAGGGACAACGAGCACAGATACGCAGTATTTT	CASSEGTTSTDTQYF
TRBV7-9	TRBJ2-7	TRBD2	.	TGTGCCAGCAGCTTACGGGGACTAGCGGGAGAAGTCCACGAGCAGTACTTC	CASSLRGLAGEVHEQYF
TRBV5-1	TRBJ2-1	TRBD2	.	TGCGCCAGCCGATTTGTAGCGGGGGGATCTTACAATGAGCAGTTCTTC	CASRFVAGGSYNEQFF
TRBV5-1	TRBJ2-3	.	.	TGCGCCAGCAGCTTGGCTGCTGTAAGCAGCGGACTCTTCACAGATACGCAGTATTTT	CASSLAAVSSGLFTDTQYF
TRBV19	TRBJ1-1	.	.	TGTGCCAGTAGTCCATCGGACAGTGGTATCGCTGAAGCTTTCTTT	CASSPSDSGIAEAFF
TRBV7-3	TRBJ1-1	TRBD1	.	TGTGCCAGCAGCTCGGGGACAGCCACTGAAGCTTTCTTT	CASSSGTATEAFF
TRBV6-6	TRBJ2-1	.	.	TGTGCCAGCAGTTACGGGGACCCGACCTACAATGAGCAGTTCTTC	CASSYGDPTYNEQFF
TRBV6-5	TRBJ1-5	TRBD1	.	TGTGCCAGCACCCTAGACAGGGGAAATCAGCCCCAGCATTTT	CASTLDRGNQPQHF
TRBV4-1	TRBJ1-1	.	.	TGCGCCAGCAGCCAAGTAGAGTACCTGGACACTGAAGCTTTCTTT	CASSQVEYLDTEAFF
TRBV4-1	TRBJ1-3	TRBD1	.	TGCGCCAGCAGCCAAACAGGGGTTGGAAACACCATATATTTT	CASSQTGVGNTIYF
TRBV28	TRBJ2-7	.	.	TGTGCCAGCAGTTACCCCGGACAGTTCCTCTACGAGCAGTACTTC	CASSYPGQFLYEQYF
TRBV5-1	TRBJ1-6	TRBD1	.	TGCGCCAGCAGCTACGGGTTAGCAGGGGGGAGCTCCTATAATTCACCCCTCCACTTT	CASSYGLAGGSSYNSPLHF
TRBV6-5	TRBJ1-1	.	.	TGTGCCAGCAGCCCAGACGGGCTTAACACTGAAGCTTTCTTT	CASSPDGLNTEAFF
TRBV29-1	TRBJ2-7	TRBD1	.	TGCAGCGTTGGACAGGGGGCGTACTACGAGCAGTACTTC	CSVGQGAYYEQYF
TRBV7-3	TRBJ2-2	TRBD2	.	TGTGCCAGCAGCTCACAAGCGGGAGGATGGACCGGGGAGCTGTTTTTT	CASSSQAGGWTGELFF
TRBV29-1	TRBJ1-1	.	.	TGCAGCGTTGAGGGACGCCTGAACACTGAAGCTTTCTTT	CSVEGRLNTEAFF
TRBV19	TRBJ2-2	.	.	TGTGCCAGTAGTGACTACAGGGGGGGTGGCACCGGGGAGCTGTTTTTT	CASSDYRGGGTGELFF
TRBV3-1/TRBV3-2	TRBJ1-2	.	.	TGTGCCAGCAGCCAAGCTGGACGGTCCTCCTATGGCTACACCTTC	CASSQAGRSSYGYTF
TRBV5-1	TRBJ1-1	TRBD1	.	TGCGCCAGCAGCTTGGGGACAGGTAACACTGAAGCTTTCTTT	CASSLGTGNTEAFF
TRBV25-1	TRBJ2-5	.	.	TGTGCCAGCAGTGACCGAACGGGCCTGGCGACCCAGTACTTC	CASSDRTGLATQYF
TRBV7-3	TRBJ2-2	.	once	TGTGCCAGCAGCCCCGTGGCCGGCGGGGAGCTGTTTTTT	CASSPVAGGELFF
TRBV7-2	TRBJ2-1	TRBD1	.	TGTGCCAGCAGACTTAGGATAGCCGGCCAGGGGGCCTATGAGCAGTTCTTC	CASRLRIAGQGAYEQFF
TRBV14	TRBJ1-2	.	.	TGTGCCAGCAGCACACCCGGGACTCTCTATGGCTACACCTTC	CASSTPGTLYGYTF
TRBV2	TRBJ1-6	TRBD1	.	TGTGCCAGCAGCTGGGACAGGGCTGATTCACCCCTCCACTTT	CASSWDRADSPLHF
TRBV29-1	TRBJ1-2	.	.	TGCAGCGCCGGAGGGGGTAACTATGGCTACACCTTC	CSAGGGNYGYTF
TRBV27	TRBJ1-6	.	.	TGTGCCAGCAGTCCCCAGGGTAGGAATTCACCCCTCCACTTT	CASSPQGRNSPLHF
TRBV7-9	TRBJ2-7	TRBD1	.	TGTGCCAGCAGCCCCAGACCGGGACAGGGGGGAATCAGCGAGCAGTACTTC	CASSPRPGQGGISEQYF
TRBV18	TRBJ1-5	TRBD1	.	TGTGCCAGCTCACCCAGGGACAGGGCAGATCAGCCCCAGCATTTT	CASSPRDRADQPQHF
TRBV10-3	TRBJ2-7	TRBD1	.	TGTGCCATCAGTGAGGTGACAGGGTTGTTTGGCGAGCAGTACTTC	CAISEVTGLFGEQYF
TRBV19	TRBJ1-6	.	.	TGTGCCAGTATTGGTAGGGGCGATTCCTTAAATTCACCCCTCCACTTT	CASIGRGDSLNSPLHF
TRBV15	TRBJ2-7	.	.	TGTGCCACCAGCAGATCGACGACAGGACAATACGAGCAGTACTTC	CATSRSTTGQYEQYF
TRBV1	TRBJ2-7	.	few	TGCACCAGCAGCCACCTAGCGGGGATAGCCTACGAGCAGTACTTC	CTSSHLAGIAYEQYF
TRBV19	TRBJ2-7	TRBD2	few	TGTGCCAGTAGGCTCCGGGGAGGGGACGAGCAGTACTTC	CASRLRGGDEQYF
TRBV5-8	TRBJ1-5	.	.	TGTGCCAGCAGCTTGGTGTGGGGCACGGGCAATCAGCCCCAGCATTTT	CASSLVWGTGNQPQHF
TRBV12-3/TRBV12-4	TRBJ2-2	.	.	TGTGCCAGCAGTTTTTTTGACACCGGGGAGCTGTTTTTT	CASSFFDTGELFF
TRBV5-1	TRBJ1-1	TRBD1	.	TGCGCCAGCAGCGTGACCGGGACAGGGAGGACTGAAGCTTTCTTT	CASSVTGTGRTEAFF
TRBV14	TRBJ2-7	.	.	TGTGCCAGCAGCCACAGGGGCCCTCGGTACGAGCAGTACTTC	CASSHRGPRYEQYF
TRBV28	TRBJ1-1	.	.	TGTGCCTCAACCCTGGGGACATCAGGAGCTTTCTTT	CASTLGTSGAFF
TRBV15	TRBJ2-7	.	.	TGTGCCACCAGCAGAGAAATGAGGGTAGAGCAGTACTTC	CATSREMRVEQYF
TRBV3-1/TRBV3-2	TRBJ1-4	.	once	.	CASSHAAGMGMKNCFF
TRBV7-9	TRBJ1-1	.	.	TGTGCCAGCAGCTTAGCAGGAAACACTGAAGCTTTCTTT	CASSLAGNTEAFF
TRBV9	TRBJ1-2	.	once	TGTGCCAGCAGCGTAGCAGGCAGGGGAGGTGACGGCTACACCTTC	CASSVAGRGGDGYTF